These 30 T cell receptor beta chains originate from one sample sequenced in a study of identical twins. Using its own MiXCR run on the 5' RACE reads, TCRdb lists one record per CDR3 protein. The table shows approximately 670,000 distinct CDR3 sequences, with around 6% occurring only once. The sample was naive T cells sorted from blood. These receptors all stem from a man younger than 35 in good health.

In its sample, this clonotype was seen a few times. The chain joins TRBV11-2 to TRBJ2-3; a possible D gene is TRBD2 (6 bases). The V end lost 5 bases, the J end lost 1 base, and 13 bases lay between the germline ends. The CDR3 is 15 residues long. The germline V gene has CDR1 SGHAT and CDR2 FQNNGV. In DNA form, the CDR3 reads TGTGCCAGCAGCCTAGTCATAGCGGGCACAGATACGCAGTATTTT. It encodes CASSLVIAGTDTQYF. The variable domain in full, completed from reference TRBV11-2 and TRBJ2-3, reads EAGVAQSPRYKIIEKRQSVAFWCNPISGHATLYWYQQILGQGPKLLIQFQNNGVVDDSQLPKDRFSAERLKGVDSTLKIQPAKLEDSAVYLCASSLVIAGTDTQYFGPGTRLTVL.

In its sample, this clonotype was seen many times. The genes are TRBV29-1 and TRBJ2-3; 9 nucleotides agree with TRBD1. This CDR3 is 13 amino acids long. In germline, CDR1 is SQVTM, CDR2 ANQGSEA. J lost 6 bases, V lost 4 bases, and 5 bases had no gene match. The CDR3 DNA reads TGCAGCGTTGTCCGGGACAGGGTGGATACGCAGTATTTT. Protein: CSVVRDRVDTQYF.

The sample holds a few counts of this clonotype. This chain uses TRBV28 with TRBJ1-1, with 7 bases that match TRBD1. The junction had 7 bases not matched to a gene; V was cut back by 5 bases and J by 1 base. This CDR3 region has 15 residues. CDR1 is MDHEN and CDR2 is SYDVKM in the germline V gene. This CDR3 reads CASSRETGPNTEAFF. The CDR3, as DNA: TGTGCCAGCAGTAGAGAGACAGGGCCGAACACTGAAGCTTTCTTT.

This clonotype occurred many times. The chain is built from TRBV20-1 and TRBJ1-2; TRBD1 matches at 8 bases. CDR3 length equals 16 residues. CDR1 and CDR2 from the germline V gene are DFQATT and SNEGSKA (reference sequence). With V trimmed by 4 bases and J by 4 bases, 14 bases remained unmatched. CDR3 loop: CSATQGARGSSYGYTF. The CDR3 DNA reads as TGCAGTGCTACCCAGGGGGCGCGAGGTTCCAGCTATGGCTACACCTTC.

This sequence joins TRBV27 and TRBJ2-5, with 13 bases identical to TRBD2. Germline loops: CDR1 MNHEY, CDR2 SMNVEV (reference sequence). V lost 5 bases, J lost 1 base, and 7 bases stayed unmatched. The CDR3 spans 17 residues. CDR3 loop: CASSARLAGGFQETQYF. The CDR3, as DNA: TGTGCCAGCAGTGCACGACTAGCGGGAGGCTTCCAAGAGACCCAGTACTTC.

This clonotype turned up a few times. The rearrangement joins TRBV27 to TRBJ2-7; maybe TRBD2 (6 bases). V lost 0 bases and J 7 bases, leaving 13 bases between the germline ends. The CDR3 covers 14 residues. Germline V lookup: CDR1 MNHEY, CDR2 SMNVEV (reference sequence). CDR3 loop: CASSLSRGMGEQYF. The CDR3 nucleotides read TGTGCCAGCAGTTTATCCCGGGGGATGGGTGAGCAGTACTTC.

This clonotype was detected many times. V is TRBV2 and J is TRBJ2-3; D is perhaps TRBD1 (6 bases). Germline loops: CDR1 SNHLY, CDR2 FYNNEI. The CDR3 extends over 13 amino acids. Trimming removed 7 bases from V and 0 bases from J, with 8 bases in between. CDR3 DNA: TGTGCCAGCACCGGGACAAGCACAGATACGCAGTATTTT. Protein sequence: CASTGTSTDTQYF.

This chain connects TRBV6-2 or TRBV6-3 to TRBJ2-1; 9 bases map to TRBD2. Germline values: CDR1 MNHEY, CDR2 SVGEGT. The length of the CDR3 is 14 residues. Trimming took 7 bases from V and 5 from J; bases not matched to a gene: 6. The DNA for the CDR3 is TGTGCCAGCACATCTAGCGGGAACCACAATGAGCAGTTCTTC. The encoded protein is CASTSSGNHNEQFF.

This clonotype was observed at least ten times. The CDR3 nucleotides are TGTGCCAGCAGTCCTCAGGGGGGGGCCTACGAGCAGTACGTC. Residues: CASSPQGGAYEQYV. V and J are TRBV28 and TRBJ2-7; D is possibly TRBD1 or TRBD2 (7 bases each). CDR3 size: 14 residues. The germline V gene has CDR1 MDHEN and CDR2 SYDVKM. Between the trimmed V and J ends, which lost 5 bases and 2 bases, there was a span of 13 bases.

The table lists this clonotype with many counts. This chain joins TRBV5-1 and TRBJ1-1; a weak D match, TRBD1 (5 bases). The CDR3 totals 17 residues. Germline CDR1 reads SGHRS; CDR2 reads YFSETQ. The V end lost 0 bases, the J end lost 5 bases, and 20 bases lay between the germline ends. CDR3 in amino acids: CASSLDVGRGEGTEAFF. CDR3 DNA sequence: TGCGCCAGCAGCTTGGACGTAGGGAGGGGAGAAGGAACTGAAGCTTTCTTT.

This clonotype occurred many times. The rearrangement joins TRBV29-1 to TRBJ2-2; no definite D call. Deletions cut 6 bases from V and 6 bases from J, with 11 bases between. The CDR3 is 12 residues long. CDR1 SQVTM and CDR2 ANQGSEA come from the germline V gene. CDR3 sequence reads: CSVPVEPGELFF. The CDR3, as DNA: TGCAGCGTCCCAGTGGAGCCCGGGGAGCTGTTTTTT.

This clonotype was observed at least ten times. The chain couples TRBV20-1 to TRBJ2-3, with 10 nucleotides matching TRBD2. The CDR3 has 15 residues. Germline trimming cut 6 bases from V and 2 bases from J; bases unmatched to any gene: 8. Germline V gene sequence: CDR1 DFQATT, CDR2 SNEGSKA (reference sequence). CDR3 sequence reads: CSAVLGLAATDTQYF. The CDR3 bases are TGCAGTGCGGTCCTCGGACTAGCGGCCACAGATACGCAGTATTTT.

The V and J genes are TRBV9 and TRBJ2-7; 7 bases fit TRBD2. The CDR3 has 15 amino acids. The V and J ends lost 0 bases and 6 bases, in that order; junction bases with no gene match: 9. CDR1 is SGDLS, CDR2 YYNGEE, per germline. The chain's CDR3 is CASSVGMSGNSEQYF. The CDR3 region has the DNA TGTGCCAGCAGCGTAGGAATGAGCGGGAACTCCGAGCAGTACTTC.

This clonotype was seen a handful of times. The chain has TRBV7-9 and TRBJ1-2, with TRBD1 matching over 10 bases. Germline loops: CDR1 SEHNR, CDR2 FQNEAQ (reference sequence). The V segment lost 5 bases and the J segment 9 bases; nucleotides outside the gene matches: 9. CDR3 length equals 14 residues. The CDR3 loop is CASSRDRGRGSYTF. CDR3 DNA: TGTGCCAGCAGCCGAGACAGGGGGCGAGGGAGCTACACCTTC.

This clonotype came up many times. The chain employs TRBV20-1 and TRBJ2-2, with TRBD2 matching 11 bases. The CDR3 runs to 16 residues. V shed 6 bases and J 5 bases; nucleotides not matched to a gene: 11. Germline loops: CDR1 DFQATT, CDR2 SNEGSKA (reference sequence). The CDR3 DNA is TGCAGTGCATTAGCGGGAGGGCTCAGAAGAACCGGGGAGCTGTTTTTT. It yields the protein CSALAGGLRRTGELFF.

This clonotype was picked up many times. The chain's CDR3 is CASSLEATPNTGELFF. The DNA for the CDR3 is TGCGCCAGCAGCTTGGAGGCCACCCCGAACACCGGGGAGCTGTTTTTT. J is TRBJ2-2 and V is TRBV5-1; D is uncertain. Trimming took off 0 bases at V and 0 bases at J, with 9 bases between the two ends. The CDR3 length is 16 residues. Germline loops: CDR1 SGHRS, CDR2 YFSETQ.

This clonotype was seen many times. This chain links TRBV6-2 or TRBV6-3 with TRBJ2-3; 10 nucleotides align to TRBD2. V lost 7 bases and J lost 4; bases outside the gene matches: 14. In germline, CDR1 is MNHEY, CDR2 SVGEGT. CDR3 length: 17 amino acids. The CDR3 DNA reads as TGTGCCAGCACCACCCCGTTACTCCTAGCGGGAGCAGATACGCAGTATTTT. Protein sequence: CASTTPLLLAGADTQYF.

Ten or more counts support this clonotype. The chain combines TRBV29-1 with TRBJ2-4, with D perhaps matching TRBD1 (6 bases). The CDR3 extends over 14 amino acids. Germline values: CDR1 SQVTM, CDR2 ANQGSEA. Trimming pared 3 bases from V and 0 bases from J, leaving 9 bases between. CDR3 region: CSVEGHLAKNIQYF. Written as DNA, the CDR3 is TGCAGCGTTGAGGGACACTTAGCCAAAAACATTCAGTACTTC.

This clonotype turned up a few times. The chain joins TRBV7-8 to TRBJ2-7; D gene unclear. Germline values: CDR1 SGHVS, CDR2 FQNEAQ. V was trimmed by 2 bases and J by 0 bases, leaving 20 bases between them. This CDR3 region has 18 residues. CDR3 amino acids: CASSLIPPGLTSSYEQYV. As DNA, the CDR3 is TGTGCCAGCAGCTTAATTCCGCCAGGCCTGACGAGCTCCTACGAGCAGTACGTC.

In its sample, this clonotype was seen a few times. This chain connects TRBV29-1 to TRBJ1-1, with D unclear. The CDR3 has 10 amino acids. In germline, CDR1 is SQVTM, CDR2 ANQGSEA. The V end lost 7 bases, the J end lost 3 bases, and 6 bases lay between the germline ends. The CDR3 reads CSGRDTEAFF. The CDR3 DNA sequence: TGCAGCGGGAGAGACACTGAAGCTTTCTTT.

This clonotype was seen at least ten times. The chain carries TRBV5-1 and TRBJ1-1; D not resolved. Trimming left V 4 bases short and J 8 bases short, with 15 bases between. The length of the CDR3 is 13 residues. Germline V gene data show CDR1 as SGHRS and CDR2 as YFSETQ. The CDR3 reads CASSRPSSNEAFF. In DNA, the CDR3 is TGCGCCAGCAGCCGCCCTTCGAGTAACGAAGCTTTCTTT.

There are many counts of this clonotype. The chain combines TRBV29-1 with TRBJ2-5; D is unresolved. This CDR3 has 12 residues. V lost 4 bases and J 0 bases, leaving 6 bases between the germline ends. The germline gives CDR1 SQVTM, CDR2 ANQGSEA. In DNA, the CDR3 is TGCAGCGTTGGGGCGCACCAAGAGACCCAGTACTTC. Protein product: CSVGAHQETQYF.

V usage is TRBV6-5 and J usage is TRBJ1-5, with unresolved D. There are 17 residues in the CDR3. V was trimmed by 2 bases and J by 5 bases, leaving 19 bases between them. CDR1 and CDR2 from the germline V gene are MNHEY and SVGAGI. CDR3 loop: CASSYPNGPRRDQPQHF. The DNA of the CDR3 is TGTGCCAGCAGTTACCCGAACGGGCCCAGGCGAGATCAGCCCCAGCATTTT.

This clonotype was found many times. The CDR3 DNA is TGCAGTGCTAGAAGAACCGAAGCGGGAGGCGCCGGGGAGCTGTTTTTT. Translating it yields CSARRTEAGGAGELFF. The chain carries TRBV20-1 and TRBJ2-2, with TRBD2 matching over 9 bases. V trimming: 2 bases; J trimming: 6 bases; junction bases outside the gene matches: 10. Germline V CDR1 and CDR2: DFQATT, SNEGSKA (reference sequence). This CDR3 comprises 16 residues.

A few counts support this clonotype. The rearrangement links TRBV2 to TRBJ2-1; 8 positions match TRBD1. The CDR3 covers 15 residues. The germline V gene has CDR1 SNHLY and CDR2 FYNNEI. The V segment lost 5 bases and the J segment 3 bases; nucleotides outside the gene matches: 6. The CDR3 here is CASSRDRTLYNEQFF. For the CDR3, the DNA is TGTGCCAGCAGTAGGGACAGGACCCTCTACAATGAGCAGTTCTTC.

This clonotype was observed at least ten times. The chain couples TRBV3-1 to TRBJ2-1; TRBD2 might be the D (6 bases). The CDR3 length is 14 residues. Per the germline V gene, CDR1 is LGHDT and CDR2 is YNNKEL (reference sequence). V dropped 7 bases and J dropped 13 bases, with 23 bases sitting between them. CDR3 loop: CASTPAGAGYHQFF. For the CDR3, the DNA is TGTGCCAGCACCCCCGCCGGGGCGGGATATCATCAGTTCTTC.

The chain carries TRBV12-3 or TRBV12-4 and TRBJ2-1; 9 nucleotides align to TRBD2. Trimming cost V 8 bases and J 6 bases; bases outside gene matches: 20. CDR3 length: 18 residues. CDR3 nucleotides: TGTGCCAGCGGATTGTATCTCAGCGGGAGGTCGATCGGCAATGAGCAGTTCTTC. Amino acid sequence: CASGLYLSGRSIGNEQFF.

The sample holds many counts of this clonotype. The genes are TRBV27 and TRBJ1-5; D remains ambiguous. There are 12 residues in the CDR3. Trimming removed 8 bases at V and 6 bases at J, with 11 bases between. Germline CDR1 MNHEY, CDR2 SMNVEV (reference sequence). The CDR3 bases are TGTGCCAGCGGGTACGGTCGTCAGCCCCAGCATTTT. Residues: CASGYGRQPQHF.

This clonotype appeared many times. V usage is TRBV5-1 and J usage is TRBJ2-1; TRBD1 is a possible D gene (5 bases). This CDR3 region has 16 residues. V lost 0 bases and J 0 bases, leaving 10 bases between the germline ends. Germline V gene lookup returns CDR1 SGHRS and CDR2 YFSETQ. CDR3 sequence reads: CASSLVGQGSYNEQFF. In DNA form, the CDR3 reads TGCGCCAGCAGCTTGGTAGGCCAGGGCTCCTACAATGAGCAGTTCTTC.

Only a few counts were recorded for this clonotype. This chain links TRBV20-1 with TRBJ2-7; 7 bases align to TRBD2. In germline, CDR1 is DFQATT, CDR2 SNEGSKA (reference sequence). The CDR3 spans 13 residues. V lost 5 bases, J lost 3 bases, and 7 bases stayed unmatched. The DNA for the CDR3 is TGCAGTGCTTCAAGCGGGACGGGCTACGAGCAGTACTTC. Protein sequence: CSASSGTGYEQYF.